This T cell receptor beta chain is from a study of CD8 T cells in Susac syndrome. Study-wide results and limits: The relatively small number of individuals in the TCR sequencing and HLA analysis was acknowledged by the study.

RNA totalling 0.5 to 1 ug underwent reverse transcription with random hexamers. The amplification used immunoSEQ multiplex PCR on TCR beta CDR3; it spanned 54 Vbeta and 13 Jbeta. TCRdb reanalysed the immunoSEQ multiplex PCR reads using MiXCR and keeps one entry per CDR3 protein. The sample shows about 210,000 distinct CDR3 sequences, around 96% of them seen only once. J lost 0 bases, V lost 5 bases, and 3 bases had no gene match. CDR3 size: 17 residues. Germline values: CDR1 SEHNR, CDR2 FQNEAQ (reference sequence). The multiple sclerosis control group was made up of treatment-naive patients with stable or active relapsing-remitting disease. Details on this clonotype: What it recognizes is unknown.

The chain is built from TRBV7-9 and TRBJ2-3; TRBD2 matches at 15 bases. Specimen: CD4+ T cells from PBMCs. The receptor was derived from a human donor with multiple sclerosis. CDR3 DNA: TGTGCCAGCAGCCGGACTAGCGGGAGGGCTAGCACAGATACGCAGTATTTT. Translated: CASSRTSGRASTDTQYF.